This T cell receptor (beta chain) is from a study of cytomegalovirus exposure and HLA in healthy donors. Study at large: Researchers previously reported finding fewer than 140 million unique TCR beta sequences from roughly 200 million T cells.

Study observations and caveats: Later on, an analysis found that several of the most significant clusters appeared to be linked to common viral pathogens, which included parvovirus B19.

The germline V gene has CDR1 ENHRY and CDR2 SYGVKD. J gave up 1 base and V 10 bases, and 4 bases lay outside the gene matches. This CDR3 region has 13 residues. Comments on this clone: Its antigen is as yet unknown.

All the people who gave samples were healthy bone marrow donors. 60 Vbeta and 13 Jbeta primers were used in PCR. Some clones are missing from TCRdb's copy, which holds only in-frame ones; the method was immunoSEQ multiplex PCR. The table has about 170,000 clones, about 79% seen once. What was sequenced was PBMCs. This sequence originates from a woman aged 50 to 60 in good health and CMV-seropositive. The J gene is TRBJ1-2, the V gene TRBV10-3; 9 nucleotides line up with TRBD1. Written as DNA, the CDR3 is TGTGCCACCGGACAGGGGAATAACTATGGCTACACCTTC. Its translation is CATGQGNNYGYTF.